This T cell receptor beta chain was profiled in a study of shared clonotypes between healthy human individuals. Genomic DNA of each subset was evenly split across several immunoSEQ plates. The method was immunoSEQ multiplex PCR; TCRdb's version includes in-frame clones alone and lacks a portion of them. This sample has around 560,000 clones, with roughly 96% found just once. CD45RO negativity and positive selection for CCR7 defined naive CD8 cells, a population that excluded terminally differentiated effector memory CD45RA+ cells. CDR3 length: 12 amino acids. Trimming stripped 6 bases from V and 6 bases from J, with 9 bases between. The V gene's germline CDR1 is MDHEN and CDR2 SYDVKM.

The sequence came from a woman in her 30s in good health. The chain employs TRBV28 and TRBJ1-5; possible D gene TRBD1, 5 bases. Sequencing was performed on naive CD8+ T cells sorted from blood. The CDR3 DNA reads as TGTGCCAGCAGGGGCAGGGCTCAGCCCCAGCATTTT. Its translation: CASRGRAQPQHF.